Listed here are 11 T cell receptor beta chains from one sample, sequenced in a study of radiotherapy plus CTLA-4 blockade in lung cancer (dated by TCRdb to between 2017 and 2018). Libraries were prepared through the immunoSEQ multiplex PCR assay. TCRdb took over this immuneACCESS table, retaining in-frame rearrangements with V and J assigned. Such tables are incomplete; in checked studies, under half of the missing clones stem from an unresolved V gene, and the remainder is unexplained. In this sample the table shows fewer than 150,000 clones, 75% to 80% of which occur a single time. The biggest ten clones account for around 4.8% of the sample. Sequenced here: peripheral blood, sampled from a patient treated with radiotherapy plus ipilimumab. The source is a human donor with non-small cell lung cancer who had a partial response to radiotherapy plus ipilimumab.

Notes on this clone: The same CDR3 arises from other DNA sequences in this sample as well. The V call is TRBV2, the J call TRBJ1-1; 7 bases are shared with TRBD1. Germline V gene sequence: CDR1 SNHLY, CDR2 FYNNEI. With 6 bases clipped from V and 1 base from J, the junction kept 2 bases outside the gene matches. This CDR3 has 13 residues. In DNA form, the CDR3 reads TGTGCCAGCAGAGGGGACAGGAACACTGAAGCTTTCTTT. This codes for CASRGDRNTEAFF.

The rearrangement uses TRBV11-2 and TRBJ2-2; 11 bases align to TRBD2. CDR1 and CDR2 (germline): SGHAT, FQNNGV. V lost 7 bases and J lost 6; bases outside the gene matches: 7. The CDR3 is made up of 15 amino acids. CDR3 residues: CASTASGRFSGELFF. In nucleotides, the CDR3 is TGTGCCAGCACCGCTAGCGGGAGGTTTTCCGGGGAGCTGTTTTTT.

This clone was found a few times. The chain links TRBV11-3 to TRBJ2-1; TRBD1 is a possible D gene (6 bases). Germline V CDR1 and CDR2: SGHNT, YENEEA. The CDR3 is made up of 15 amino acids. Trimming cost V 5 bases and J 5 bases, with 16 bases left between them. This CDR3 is CASSPVVGANNEQFF. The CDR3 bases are TGTGCCAGCAGCCCAGTAGTGGGGGCCAACAATGAGCAGTTCTTC.

DNA for the CDR3: TGTGCCAGCAGCCCCCATCCGGGAGGGCAGTGGACCGGGGAGCTGTTTTTT. Translated: CASSPHPGGQWTGELFF. V gene TRBV7-3 combines with J gene TRBJ2-2; 8 bases match TRBD2. Trimming removed 5 bases from V and 5 bases from J; junction bases left unmatched: 13. Germline V gives CDR1 SGHTA, CDR2 FQGTGA. This CDR3 is 17 amino acids long.

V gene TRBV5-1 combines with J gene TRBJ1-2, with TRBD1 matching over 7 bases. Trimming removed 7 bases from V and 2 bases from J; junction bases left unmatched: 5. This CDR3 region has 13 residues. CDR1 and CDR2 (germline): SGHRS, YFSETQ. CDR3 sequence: CASSRGENYGYTF. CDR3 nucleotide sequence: TGCGCCAGCTCCAGGGGGGAGAACTATGGCTACACCTTC.

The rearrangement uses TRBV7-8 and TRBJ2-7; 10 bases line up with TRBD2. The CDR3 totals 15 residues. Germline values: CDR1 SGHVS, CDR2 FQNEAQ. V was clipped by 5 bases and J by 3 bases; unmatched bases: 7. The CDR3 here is CASSPARTSGYEQYF. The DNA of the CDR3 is TGTGCCAGCAGCCCCGCCCGGACTAGCGGCTACGAGCAGTACTTC. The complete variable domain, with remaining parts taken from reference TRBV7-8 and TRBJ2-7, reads GAGVSQSPRYKVAKRGQDVALRCDPISGHVSLFWYQQALGQGPEFLTYFQNEAQLDKSGLPSDRFFAERPEGSVSTLKIQRTQQEDSAVYLCASSPARTSGYEQYFGPGTRLTVT.

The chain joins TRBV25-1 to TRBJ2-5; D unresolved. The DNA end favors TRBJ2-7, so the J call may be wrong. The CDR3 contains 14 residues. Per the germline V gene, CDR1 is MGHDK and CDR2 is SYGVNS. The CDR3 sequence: CASSPTARAYEQYF. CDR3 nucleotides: TGTGCCAGCAGTCCTACAGCCAGAGCCTACGAGCAGTACTTC.

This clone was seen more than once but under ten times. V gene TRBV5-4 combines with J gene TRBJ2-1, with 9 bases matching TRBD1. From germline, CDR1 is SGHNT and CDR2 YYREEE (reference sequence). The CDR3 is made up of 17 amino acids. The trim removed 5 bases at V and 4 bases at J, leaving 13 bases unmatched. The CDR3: CASSPGRATGGYNEQFF. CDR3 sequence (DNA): TGTGCCAGCAGTCCCGGTAGGGCGACAGGGGGGTACAATGAGCAGTTCTTC. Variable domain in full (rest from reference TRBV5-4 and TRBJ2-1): ETGVTQSPTHLIKTRGQQVTLRCSSQSGHNTVSWYQQALGQGPQFIFQYYREEENGRGNFPPRFSGLQFPNYSSELNVNALELDDSALYLCASSPGRATGGYNEQFFGPGTRLTVL.

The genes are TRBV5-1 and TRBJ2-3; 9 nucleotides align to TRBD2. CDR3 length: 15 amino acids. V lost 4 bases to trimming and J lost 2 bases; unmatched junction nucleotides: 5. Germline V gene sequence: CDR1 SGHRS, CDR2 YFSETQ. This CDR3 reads CASSRTSDPTDTQYF. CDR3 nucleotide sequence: TGCGCCAGCAGCCGGACTAGCGATCCCACAGATACGCAGTATTTT.

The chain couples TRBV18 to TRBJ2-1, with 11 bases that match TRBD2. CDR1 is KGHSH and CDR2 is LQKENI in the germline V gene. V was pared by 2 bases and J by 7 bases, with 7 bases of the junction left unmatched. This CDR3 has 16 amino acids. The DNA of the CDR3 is TGTGCCAGCTCACCAACTAGCGGGAGTAAATTGAATGAGCAGTTCTTC. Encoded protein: CASSPTSGSKLNEQFF.

The CDR3, as DNA: TGTGCCAGCAGCTTTGACGGGTCCCACGAGCAGTACTTC. This gives the protein CASSFDGSHEQYF. V usage is TRBV7-2 and J usage is TRBJ2-5; D ambiguous. The assigned J gene may be wrong: the sequence end matches TRBJ2-7 better. The CDR3 consists of 13 residues. The germline V gene has CDR1 SGHTA and CDR2 FQGNSA.